The entry that follows covers one TCR beta chain sequence. Antigen: not known. Lacking the conserved final phenylalanine or tryptophan, this CDR3 likely reflects a read error. The source of the sample is a study of CD8+CD57+ T cells in acquired aplastic anemia. Study at large: Sorted CD4+ and CD8+ cell DNA averaged roughly 3 ug.

Patients picked for sequencing had shown CD8+CD57+ cell expansion detected by flow cytometry. Severe acquired aplastic anemia was present in all patients. The CDR3 runs to 15 residues. CDR1 is SGHRS, CDR2 YFSETQ, per germline. Unmatched junction bases numbered 9, after V lost 6 bases and J lost 4 bases. Overall study results and limits: Between patients and controls, around 27 CD8+ CDR3 sequences were found in common.

Genomic DNA, the template, was used for profiling of the TCR beta VDJ and CDR3. TCRdb redid the calling of the reads with MiXCR, one entry per CDR3 protein. The sample contains roughly 200,000 distinct CDR3 sequences, about three fifths of which appear only once. Sequencing was done on a sample of sorted CD4+, CD8+, or CD8+CD57+ T cells (not recorded which) from PBMCs. The gene calls are TRBV5-1 and TRBJ2-3; 9 positions match TRBD1. This receptor was identified in a human donor with aplastic anemia. CDR3 in amino acids: CASNQQGAKADTQYL. The CDR3 DNA follows: TGCGCCAGCAACCAACAGGGGGCTAAGGCAGATACGCAGTATCTT.